This TCR beta chain stems from a study of shared clonotypes between healthy human individuals. About the research overall: Samples came from a couple of female and a few male donors aged 18 to 49.

Replicate sorted-subset PCRs were loaded with around 210 ng DNA, about 31,000 T cell genomes. Produced via immunoSEQ multiplex PCR; TCRdb's table is partial and in-frame only. The sample has a few million clones; 80% to 95% are singletons. This CDR3 region has 15 residues. Trimming cost V 3 bases and J 4 bases; bases outside gene matches: 5. Germline V CDR1 and CDR2: SGHNT, YENEEA. Healthy HIV-negative adults with no recent acute infections or vaccinations were recruited as donors. The sequenced sample consisted of naive CD4+ T cells from PBMCs. Subset: CD45RA+ positively selected. The TCR sequence derives from a man younger than 30 in good health. Some clones in this sample may be carry-over from other donors' samples. This chain links TRBV11-3 with TRBJ2-1, with TRBD2 matching 8 bases. The CDR3 here is CASSFGGRTYNEQFF. For the CDR3, the DNA is TGTGCCAGCAGCTTTGGCGGGAGGACTTACAATGAGCAGTTCTTC.